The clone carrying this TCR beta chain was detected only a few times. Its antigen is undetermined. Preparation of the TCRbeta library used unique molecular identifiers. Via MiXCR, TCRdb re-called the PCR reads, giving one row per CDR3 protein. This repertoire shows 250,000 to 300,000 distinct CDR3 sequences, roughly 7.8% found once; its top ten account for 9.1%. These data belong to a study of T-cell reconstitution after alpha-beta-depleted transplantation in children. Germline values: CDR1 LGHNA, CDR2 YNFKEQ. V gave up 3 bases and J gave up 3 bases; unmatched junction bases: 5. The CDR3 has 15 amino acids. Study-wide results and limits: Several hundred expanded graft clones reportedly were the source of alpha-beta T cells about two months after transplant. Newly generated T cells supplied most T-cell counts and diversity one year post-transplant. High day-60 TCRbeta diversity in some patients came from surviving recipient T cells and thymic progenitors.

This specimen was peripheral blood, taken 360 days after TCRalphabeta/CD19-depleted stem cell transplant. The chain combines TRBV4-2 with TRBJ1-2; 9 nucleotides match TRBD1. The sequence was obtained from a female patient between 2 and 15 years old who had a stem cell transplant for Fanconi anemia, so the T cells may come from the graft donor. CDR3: CASSHETGGDYGYTF. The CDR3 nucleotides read TGTGCCAGCAGCCATGAAACAGGGGGCGACTATGGCTACACCTTC.